The subject of this entry is one T cell receptor (beta chain). Its antigen specificity is not known. No qualities accompany the bases; no much larger clone lies one base away. Receptors were amplified or captured by the immunoSEQ multiplex PCR assay. The immuneACCESS repertoire file appears here via TCRdb, limited to in-frame rearrangements. These files lack a portion of the clones; in checked studies, under half of the deficit traces to unresolved V genes, and the cause of the others is not known. For this sample the table gives about 44,000 clones, of which 85% to 95% were detected only once. Clones ranked in the top ten supply around 0.48% of the sample. The CDR3 runs 17 amino acids, cysteine and phenylalanine included. The retained sequence is limited to the CDR3, 51 bases, with the frame set at the first base. From the germline V gene (reference sequence), CDR1 is MNHEY and CDR2 is SMNVEV. V is clipped by 4 bases and J by 7 bases, and the sequence between their germline boundaries is 20 bases long.

The sample is drawn from a study of T cell changes during pregnancy in multiple sclerosis (dated by TCRdb to about 2019). At the level of the whole study: Changes in the T cell repertoire over the course of pregnancy were examined in this study in women with multiple sclerosis.

The specimen comprised CD4+ T cells from peripheral blood mononuclear cells, sampled in the first trimester of pregnancy. This receptor was identified in a female donor with multiple sclerosis, enrolled in a pregnancy study. The chain links TRBV27 with TRBJ1-6; the D gene is perhaps TRBD1, on 5 matching bases. The nucleotide sequence is TGTGCCAGCAGTTCAGGGTTTCTGAGGAGAGAAAATTCACCCCTCCACTTT. This translates into CASSSGFLRRENSPLHF.